This T cell receptor (beta chain) derives from a study of shared clonotypes between healthy human individuals. Caucasian adults living in Nashville, Tennessee, provided all samples. Germline lookup yields CDR1 SGHNT and CDR2 YENEEA. This CDR3 has 13 amino acids. With 0 bases removed from V and 1 base from J, the gap between germline ends came to 3 bases. Every unsorted PBMC PCR replicate was loaded with roughly 0.3 ug DNA, around 30,000 T cell genomes. Original processing notes: Junction-only immunoSEQ data arrived without quality scores, meaning filtering differed. Assay: immunoSEQ multiplex PCR; the TCRdb copy retains only in-frame clones and omits some. V and J calls and clone size are as listed in that table; D and trimming were resolved from the DNA. This sample has fewer than 700,000 clones, with around 81% found just once. With regard to this clone: A much larger clone differs by one base, so this may be a read error.

This sequence was found in a woman in her forties in good health. Some clones in this sample may be carry-over from other donors' samples. This chain uses TRBV11-3 with TRBJ1-1, with D hard to call. The specimen sequenced was PBMCs. This chain's CDR3 is CASSLDWNTEAFF. In DNA form, the CDR3 reads TGTGCCAGCAGCTTAGATTGGAACACTGAAGCTTTCTTT. The whole variable domain, filled in from reference TRBV11-3 and TRBJ1-1, reads EAGVVQSPRYKIIEKKQPVAFWCNPISGHNTLYWYLQNLGQGPELLIRYENEEAVDDSQLPKDRFSAERLKGVDSTLKIQPAELGDSAVYLCASSLDWNTEAFFGQGTRLTVV.